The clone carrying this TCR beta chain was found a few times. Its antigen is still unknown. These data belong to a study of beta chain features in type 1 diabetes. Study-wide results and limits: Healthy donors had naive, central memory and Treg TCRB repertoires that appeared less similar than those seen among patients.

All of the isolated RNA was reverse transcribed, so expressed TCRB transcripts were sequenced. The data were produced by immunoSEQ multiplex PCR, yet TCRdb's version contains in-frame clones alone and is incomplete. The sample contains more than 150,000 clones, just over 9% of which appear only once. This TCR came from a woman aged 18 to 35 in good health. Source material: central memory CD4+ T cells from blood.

The DNA of the CDR3 is TGTGCCACTTCCCGCGGGGACGAGCAGTACTTC. Amino acids: CATSRGDEQYF. The J gene is TRBJ2-7, the V gene TRBV19, with D possibly being TRBD2 (6 bases). Trimming took 10 bases from V and 5 from J, leaving 12 bases between them. The germline CDR1 and CDR2 sequences are LNHDA and SQIVND (reference sequence). The CDR3 extends over 11 amino acids.